Below, 20 T cell receptor beta chains from the same sample are listed, as sequenced in a study of circulating CD8 cells and anti-PD-1 response in melanoma. Sorting of live CD3+CD8+TCRalphabeta+ cells by PD-1 and/or TIGIT gave four subsets. Using 15 ng of total RNA, TCR libraries were made with the QIAseq Immune Repertoire TCR panel. TCRdb fed the reads into MiXCR, producing one record per CDR3 protein. This table has approximately 2,200 distinct CDR3 sequences, about 7.8% appearing once. Sequenced material: CD8+ T cells from PBMCs, taken at baseline or after one month of anti-PD-1 therapy (not recorded which). These receptor sequences come from a human donor with melanoma.

The chain employs TRBV28 and TRBJ2-6; either TRBD1 or TRBD2 may supply D (5 bases each). CDR1 is MDHEN, CDR2 SYDVKM, per germline. Deletions cut 3 bases from V and 3 bases from J, with 6 bases between. CDR3 size: 14 residues. The DNA for the CDR3 is TGTGCCAGCAGTTTTGGGGGTGGGGCCAACGTCCTGACTTTC. Protein: CASSFGGGANVLTF.

Sample share makes this clonotype medium-sized. The chain employs TRBV19 and TRBJ1-1; D is unresolved. Germline CDR1 and CDR2: LNHDA and SQIVND (reference sequence). The germline V and J ends were trimmed by 7 bases and 4 bases, with 10 bases remaining between them. The CDR3 spans 12 residues. CDR3 bases: TGTGCCAGTAACAGTGCGAGCACTGAAGCTTTCTTT. Encoded protein: CASNSASTEAFF.

This clonotype is medium-sized. J is TRBJ2-5 and V is TRBV7-3; 11 bases fit TRBD2. J was trimmed by 4 bases and V by 5 bases; bases with no gene match: 15. The CDR3 contains 18 residues. Germline CDR1 SGHTA, CDR2 FQGTGA. The CDR3 region has the DNA TGTGCCAGCAGCCCATTCCTAGCGGGAGGTCCGGACGGAGAGACCCAGTACTTC. It translates to CASSPFLAGGPDGETQYF.

This clonotype is medium-sized within its sample. The V and J genes are TRBV29-1 and TRBJ1-1; weak D call: TRBD1 (5 bases). Trimming stripped 6 bases from V and 6 bases from J, with 11 bases between. Germline V gene data show CDR1 as SQVTM and CDR2 as ANQGSEA. This CDR3 region has 11 residues. The CDR3, as DNA: TGCAGCGTGGGGGGATCTGCTGAAGCTTTCTTT. Translated, it gives CSVGGSAEAFF.

As to this clonotype: This could be a read error, since a much larger clone is one nucleotide away. V is TRBV20-1 and J is TRBJ2-1, with D hard to call. The CDR3 length is 12 residues. CDR1 and CDR2 (germline): DFQATT, SNEGSKA (reference sequence). Trimming removed 1 base at V and 6 bases at J, with 7 bases between. The chain's CDR3 is CSARAWGNEQFF. CDR3 in DNA: TGCAGTGCTAGAGCATGGGGCAATGAGCAGTTCTTC.

By its share, this clonotype is medium-sized. The chain combines TRBV28 with TRBJ2-1; no reliable D call. Germline V CDR1 and CDR2: MDHEN, SYDVKM. Trimming removed 3 bases at V and 4 bases at J, with 13 bases between. The CDR3 consists of 15 residues. The CDR3 DNA reads as TGTGCCAGCAGTTTGACGTTGGTATTTTACAATGAGCAGTTCTTC. Translated, it gives CASSLTLVFYNEQFF.

This clonotype rates as medium-sized. The CDR3 DNA reads TGTGCCACCCGGGACAGATCAAACACCGGGGAGCTGTTTTTT. Translation gives CATRDRSNTGELFF. The genes are TRBV15 and TRBJ2-2; TRBD1 agrees at 7 bases. Germline V gene sequence: CDR1 LNHNV, CDR2 YYDKDF (reference sequence). Trimming took 8 bases from V and 2 from J; bases not matched to a gene: 5. There are 14 residues in the CDR3.

Details on this clonotype: This could be a read error, since a much larger clone is one nucleotide away. The gene calls are TRBV9 and TRBJ1-1; D is uncertain. Trimming cost V 3 bases and J 5 bases, with 14 bases left between them. CDR3 size: 14 residues. In germline, CDR1 is SGDLS, CDR2 YYNGEE. CDR3 in amino acids: CASSAGRPRTEAFF. DNA for the CDR3: TGTGCCAGCAGCGCTGGCAGACCTCGGACTGAAGCTTTCTTT.

Judged by abundance, this clonotype is medium-sized (0.01 to 0.1%). The chain uses TRBV23-1 and TRBJ2-7, with 13 bases matching TRBD2. TRBV23-1 is an ORF, with its function uncertain. This CDR3 is 18 amino acids long. With V trimmed by 4 bases and J by 4 bases, 13 bases remained unmatched. CDR3: CASSRAVWTSGSSYEQYF. CDR3 nucleotide sequence: TGCGCCAGCAGTCGAGCCGTATGGACTAGCGGGAGTTCGTACGAGCAGTACTTC.

This clonotype was detected a few times. It is likely a read error, because the conserved phenylalanine at the end of the CDR3 is missing. The CDR3 spells CASSQERSPRKDTQYL. In nucleotides, the CDR3 is TGTGCCAGCAGCCAAGAACGGAGTCCCCGAAAAGATACGCAGTATCTT. This chain uses TRBV14 with TRBJ2-3; unclear D gene. V lost 0 bases to trimming and J lost 5 bases, with 15 bases between them. This CDR3 has 16 residues. Germline-derived CDR1 and CDR2 are SGHDN and FVKESK.

This clonotype is medium-sized in the sample. The chain has TRBV27 and TRBJ2-1; maybe TRBD2 (7 bases). The CDR3 runs to 15 residues. Germline CDR1 and CDR2: MNHEY and SMNVEV (reference sequence). V was trimmed by 7 bases and J by 0 bases, leaving 13 bases between them. The CDR3 bases are TGTGCCAGCATTGTGAGGGGGGGCTCCTACAATGAGCAGTTCTTC. The encoded protein is CASIVRGGSYNEQFF.

By sample fraction, this clonotype is medium-sized (0.01 to 0.1%). This chain uses TRBV28 with TRBJ2-3; no firm D call. The V end lost 3 bases, the J end lost 12 bases, and 13 bases lay between the germline ends. The CDR3 has 12 amino acids. Germline CDR1 is MDHEN and CDR2 is SYDVKM. In DNA form, the CDR3 reads TGTGCCAGCAGTTTTATTAGCCCCCCCCAGTATTTT. Residues: CASSFISPPQYF. Together with reference TRBV28 and TRBJ2-3, the CDR3 gives the full variable domain: DVKVTQSSRYLVKRTGEKVFLECVQDMDHENMFWYRQDPGLGLRLIYFSYDVKMKEKGDIPEGYSVSREKKERFSLILESASTNQTSMYLCASSFISPPQYFGPGTRLTVL.

This clonotype is classed as medium-sized. This chain links TRBV6-5 with TRBJ2-2; D not certain. The germline gives CDR1 MNHEY, CDR2 SVGAGI. CDR3 length: 13 residues. Trimming removed 2 bases from V and 3 bases from J, with 4 bases in between. The CDR3 sequence is CASSYEDTGELFF. CDR3 sequence (DNA): TGTGCCAGCAGTTACGAGGACACCGGGGAGCTGTTTTTT.

By share, this clonotype ranks as medium-sized (0.01 to 0.1%). The chain combines TRBV28 with TRBJ2-2; D unresolved. The CDR3 runs 13 residues. V was trimmed by 5 bases and J by 4 bases, leaving 8 bases between them. Per the germline V gene, CDR1 is MDHEN and CDR2 is SYDVKM. The CDR3 reads CASSITATGELFF. The CDR3 region has the DNA TGTGCCAGCAGTATCACAGCCACCGGGGAGCTGTTTTTT.

This clonotype is labeled medium-sized. The gene calls are TRBV27 and TRBJ1-5; a possible D gene is TRBD1 (6 bases). Germline V gives CDR1 MNHEY, CDR2 SMNVEV (reference sequence). The CDR3 length is 15 residues. The germline V and J ends were trimmed by 4 bases and 5 bases, with 15 bases remaining between them. The CDR3 sequence is CASSSRRGADQPQHF. The CDR3 bases are TGTGCCAGCAGTTCGCGGCGGGGGGCGGATCAGCCCCAGCATTTT.

This clonotype was observed a handful of times. CDR3 sequence reads: CASRVAYEQQYF. The CDR3 DNA follows: TGTGCCAGCAGGGTAGCCTACGAACAGCAGTACTTC. The chain has TRBV6-1 and TRBJ2-7; D remains ambiguous. The CDR3 length is 12 residues. Germline V lookup: CDR1 MNHNS, CDR2 SASEGT. The ends were cut back, 6 bases at V and 8 bases at J, with 14 bases in the middle.

By share, this clonotype ranks as medium-sized. The chain couples TRBV28 to TRBJ2-1; D gene unclear. Germline values: CDR1 MDHEN, CDR2 SYDVKM. The CDR3 runs to 13 residues. V was trimmed by 3 bases and J by 4 bases, leaving 7 bases between them. The chain's CDR3 is CASSFIKYNEQFF. The CDR3 DNA reads as TGTGCCAGCAGTTTTATAAAATACAATGAGCAGTTCTTC. Filled out from reference TRBV28 and TRBJ2-1, the complete variable domain reads DVKVTQSSRYLVKRTGEKVFLECVQDMDHENMFWYRQDPGLGLRLIYFSYDVKMKEKGDIPEGYSVSREKKERFSLILESASTNQTSMYLCASSFIKYNEQFFGPGTRLTVL.

This clonotype is classed as large. The junction departs from the called germline gene at one end, perhaps through a read error. J is TRBJ2-1 and V is TRBV25-1; 7 nucleotides line up with TRBD1. The CDR3 spans 12 residues. Germline V gene data show CDR1 as MGHDK and CDR2 as SYGVNS. The CDR3 sequence: CASSDPDRVKIF. As DNA, the CDR3 is TGTGCCAGCAGTGATCCCGACAGGGTGAAGATCTTC.

A few counts support this clonotype. The CDR3 bases are TGCGCCAGCAGCCAGAATGGTAGATACGAGGATACGCAGTATTTT. Residues: CASSQNGRYEDTQYF. The V call is TRBV4-1, the J call TRBJ2-3; D is unresolved. This CDR3 comprises 15 residues. V lost 3 bases and J 6 bases, leaving 16 bases between the germline ends. Germline assignment: CDR1 MGHRA and CDR2 YSYEKL.

This clonotype qualifies as medium-sized (0.01 to 0.1%). The chain carries TRBV28 and TRBJ1-1; D is unclear. The V gene's germline CDR1 is MDHEN and CDR2 SYDVKM. The CDR3 has 13 amino acids. Between the trimmed V and J ends, which lost 2 bases and 6 bases, there was a span of 10 bases. DNA for the CDR3: TGTGCCAGCAGTTTAGGGTCCTCCGCTGAAGCTTTCTTT. Amino acid sequence: CASSLGSSAEAFF.